Listed below are T cell receptor beta chains from one sample, sequenced in a study of cytomegalovirus exposure and HLA in healthy donors. The assay was immunoSEQ multiplex PCR, and TCRdb's table has in-frame clones only and misses some. Here the sample spans approximately 70,000 clones, approximately 70% being singletons. What was sequenced was PBMCs. The origin of the receptors is a woman aged 45-59 years in good health and CMV-seropositive. Both conserved end residues are part of each CDR3.

>TRBJ2-7|TRBV6-5
CASSYSTGISYEQYF
>TRBJ2-1|TRBV29-1
CSADRASYNEQFF
>TRBJ2-5|TRBV5-1
CASSGTSGSETQYF
>TRBJ2-5|TRBV19
CASSIEQTNLQETQYF
>TRBJ1-5|TRBV30
CAWSGAAPNQPQHF
>TRBJ1-1|TRBV18
CASSPVRQGMNTEAFF
>TRBJ2-1|TRBV27
CASSPRDRYYNEQFF
>TRBJ2-1|TRBV27
CATWTSEKFNEQFF
>TRBJ2-3|TRBV6-5
CASSQSGSTDTQYF
>TRBJ2-1|TRBV6-1
CASSEVAGYNEQFF
>TRBJ1-2|TRBV5-6
CASSFVGGVGYTF
>TRBJ1-1|TRBV5-1
CASSQYEGTEAFF
>TRBJ1-1|TRBV10-3
CAITQGGSYFEEAFF
>TRBJ1-4|TRBV6-5
CASRQGAVGEKLFF
>TRBJ1-5|TRBV9
CASSVASLGLSNQPQHF
>TRBJ1-2|TRBV19
CASSMVARTNGYTF
>TRBJ1-1|TRBV6-5
CASSRQGRGGTEAFF
>TRBJ2-7|TRBV11-1
CASSAVAGPLEQYF
>TRBJ2-7|TRBV6-5
CASSYSAPLNDYEQYF
>TRBJ2-1|TRBV4-3
CASSQDSLVIYNEQFF
>TRBJ1-2|TRBV6-6
CASSYRGYGYTF
>TRBJ1-1|TRBV25-1
CASRRGLDTEAFF
>TRBJ2-7|TRBV28
CASSLDRSVEQYF
>TRBJ2-1|TRBV6-6
CASSTPGTKYNEQFF
>TRBJ2-2|TRBV19
CASSTPRRGRLTGELFF
>TRBJ1-1|TRBV27
CASSLYMNTEAFF
>TRBJ1-1|TRBV6-1
CASSELTGWNTEAFF
>TRBJ1-2|TRBV27
CASSLYLGTDGGNYTF
>TRBJ2-1|TRBV30
CAWDSGGSYNEQFF
>TRBJ1-4|TRBV7-2
CASSPQGVSEKLFF
>TRBJ1-4|TRBV6-5
CASSYSRGEKLFF
>TRBJ2-7|TRBV4-1
CASSQHGTGLDEQYF
>TRBJ1-2|TRBV6-5
CASSRGAAWYGYTF
>TRBJ2-7|TRBV7-9
CASTSGDEQYF
>TRBJ1-1|TRBV28
CASSPGQGAYTEAFF
>TRBJ1-2|TRBV27
CASRYAEGGYTF
>TRBJ2-1|TRBV6-7
CASSPIADRDGNEQFF
>TRBJ2-7|TRBV5-1
CASRGGGASSYEQYF
>TRBJ1-2|TRBV28
CASTQGSFRGYTF
>TRBJ1-3|TRBV6-5
CASSYSLGGSGNTIYF
>TRBJ2-1|TRBV2
CASSEGTSGHNEQFF
>TRBJ1-3|TRBV5-6
CASSQIAREGNTIYF
>TRBJ1-3|TRBV30
CAWSSGNGNTIYF
>TRBJ1-5|TRBV5-1
CASSPTGIDSNQPQHF
>TRBJ2-7|TRBV11-2
CASSWSGQPYEQYF
>TRBJ2-3|TRBV7-6
CASSLVGSGVIADTQYF
>TRBJ1-2|TRBV28
CASSFPEGSGRIYGYTF
>TRBJ2-7|TRBV11-2
CASSTGTGGYEQYF
>TRBJ2-7|TRBV7-3
CASSPLGTSGSTEQYF
>TRBJ1-1|TRBV20-1
CSAPTSLVAFF
>TRBJ1-5|TRBV5-1
CASSLEGLSSNQPQHF
>TRBJ2-3|TRBV27
CASSLRLAGAFPQYF
>TRBJ1-2|TRBV28
CASSSPQGAGTF
>TRBJ1-2|TRBV7-2
CASSLGGAGERRGYTF
>TRBJ2-3|TRBV5-1
CASSLDPRGQYF
>TRBJ2-7|TRBV30
CAWGSSYEQYF
>TRBJ2-5|TRBV7-2
CASSSRQVRGETQYF
>TRBJ2-3|TRBV6-5
CASALGDTQYF